This T cell receptor (beta chain) was sequenced for a study of regulatory T cells in long-lasting Graves disease. The CDR3 is 15 amino acids. The J segment lost 6 bases and the V segment lost 5 bases, leaving 12 bases of the junction unmatched. CDR3 regions were amplified by Arm-PCR using iRepertoire HTBI primers to build TCR beta libraries. TCRdb used MiXCR to reprocess the multiplex PCR reads, holding one entry per CDR3 protein. The table shows about 400,000 distinct CDR3 sequences, with 15% to 20% occurring only once. Time point here: newly diagnosed GD, antithyroid drugs for less than 3 months. TCR sequences were obtained from RNA taken from PBMCs. A further study also used this sample, focusing on T cells in Graves' hyperthyroidism and ophthalmopathy.

This TCR was sampled from a woman aged 18-35 years with Graves disease. The source was peripheral blood mononuclear cells (PBMCs), collected at new diagnosis, from a patient treated with antithyroid drugs. This rearrangement joins TRBV12-3 or TRBV12-4 to TRBJ1-2, with 7 bases identical to TRBD1. The CDR3: CASSSEVSGTDGYTF. The DNA for the CDR3 is TGTGCCAGCAGTAGCGAGGTCTCAGGGACAGATGGCTACACCTTC.